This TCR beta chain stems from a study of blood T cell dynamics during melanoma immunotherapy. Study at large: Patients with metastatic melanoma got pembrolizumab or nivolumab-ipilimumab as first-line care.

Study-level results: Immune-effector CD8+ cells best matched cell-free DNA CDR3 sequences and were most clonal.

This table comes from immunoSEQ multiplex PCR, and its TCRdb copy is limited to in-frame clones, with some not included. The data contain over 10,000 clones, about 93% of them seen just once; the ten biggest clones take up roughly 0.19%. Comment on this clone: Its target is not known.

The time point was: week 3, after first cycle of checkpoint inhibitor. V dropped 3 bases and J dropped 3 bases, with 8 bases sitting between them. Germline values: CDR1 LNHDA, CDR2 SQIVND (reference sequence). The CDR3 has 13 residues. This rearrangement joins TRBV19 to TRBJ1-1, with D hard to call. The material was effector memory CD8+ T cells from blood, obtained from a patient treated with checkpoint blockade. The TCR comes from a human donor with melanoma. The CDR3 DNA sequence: TGTGCCAGTAGTATTGGAGGGTACACTGAAGCTTTCTTT. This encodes CASSIGGYTEAFF. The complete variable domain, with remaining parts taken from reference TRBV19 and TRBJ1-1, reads DGGITQSPKYLFRKEGQNVTLSCEQNLNHDAMYWYRQDPGQGLRLIYYSQIVNDFQKGDIAEGYSVSREKKESFPLTVTSAQKNPTAFYLCASSIGGYTEAFFGQGTRLTVV.